At least ten counts were recorded for the clone carrying this T cell receptor (beta chain). The data derive from a study of Graves' ophthalmopathy and Graves' hyperthyroidism. Deletions cut 5 bases from V and 7 bases from J, with 15 bases between. Per germline, CDR1 PRHDT and CDR2 FYEKMQ (reference sequence). The length of the CDR3 is 13 residues. Amplification targeted the TCR beta CDR3 regions, with RNA transcripts as the source material. A first-round RT-PCR used HTBI primers, followed by a second-round multiplex PCR. TCRdb itself ran the multiplex PCR reads through MiXCR, one entry per CDR3 protein. In the table there are under 800,000 distinct CDR3 sequences, 22% of which are singletons.

The TCR was taken from a woman aged 18-29 years with stable Graves' hyperthyroidism. Some clones in this sample may be carry-over from other donors' samples. J is TRBJ2-7 and V is TRBV13; D is possibly TRBD1 (6 bases). Material for sequencing was peripheral blood. In DNA form, the CDR3 reads TGTGCCAGCAGCCTTTTGACAGGTTTGGAGCAGTACTTC. Translated: CASSLLTGLEQYF.